This is a list of T cell receptor beta chains from one sample in a study of blood T cells in healthy people across ages. TCRdb itself ran the 5' RACE reads through MiXCR, one entry per CDR3 protein. The data show about 650,000 distinct CDR3 sequences, about 50% seen once. Sequencing was done on a sample of blood. The receptors stem from an elderly woman in good health. Each CDR3 is given with its conserved first and last residue. Each record gives: V gene, J gene, D gene, CDR3 protein. The D gene is left open where the match is weak.

v_call: TRBV6-2/TRBV6-3
j_call: TRBJ2-7
d_call: NA
cdr3_aa: CASKQLMGGYEQYF

v_call: TRBV7-3
j_call: TRBJ2-2
d_call: NA
cdr3_aa: CASSLRNRALTGELFF

v_call: TRBV7-8
j_call: TRBJ1-2
d_call: TRBD1
cdr3_aa: CASTPVAAGGGYTF

v_call: TRBV30
j_call: TRBJ2-7
d_call: NA
cdr3_aa: CAWAGRYEQYF

v_call: TRBV6-2/TRBV6-3
j_call: TRBJ2-1
d_call: TRBD2
cdr3_aa: CASAGGAGGEQFF

v_call: TRBV20-1
j_call: TRBJ1-2
d_call: TRBD1
cdr3_aa: CSGREGAVGYTF

v_call: TRBV27
j_call: TRBJ2-1
d_call: TRBD1
cdr3_aa: CASSLSRGTGGKFF

v_call: TRBV7-2
j_call: TRBJ2-7
d_call: NA
cdr3_aa: CASSLGLTLDYEQYF

v_call: TRBV29-1
j_call: TRBJ2-5
d_call: NA
cdr3_aa: CSVDGDHLRETQYF

v_call: TRBV24-1
j_call: TRBJ1-2
d_call: NA
cdr3_aa: CATSEPGQPGYGYTF

v_call: TRBV5-1
j_call: TRBJ2-3
d_call: NA
cdr3_aa: CASSLQGYSDTQYF

v_call: TRBV6-6
j_call: TRBJ2-4
d_call: TRBD2
cdr3_aa: CASRTGDYAKNIQYF

v_call: TRBV3-1
j_call: TRBJ2-7
d_call: TRBD2
cdr3_aa: CASSQLAGDEQYF

v_call: TRBV5-1
j_call: NA
d_call: NA
cdr3_aa: CASSQIGGLETQYF

v_call: TRBV5-1
j_call: TRBJ1-1
d_call: NA
cdr3_aa: CASSLDSQNTEAFF

v_call: TRBV19
j_call: TRBJ2-1
d_call: NA
cdr3_aa: CASSKQRRPYNEQFF

v_call: TRBV11-2
j_call: TRBJ2-7
d_call: NA
cdr3_aa: CASSLNLGGNYEQYF

v_call: TRBV20-1
j_call: TRBJ2-5
d_call: NA
cdr3_aa: CSARDIWRYQETQYF

v_call: TRBV29-1
j_call: TRBJ2-1
d_call: NA
cdr3_aa: CSVGALLEQFF

v_call: TRBV30
j_call: TRBJ2-4
d_call: TRBD1
cdr3_aa: CAWKGRTGGVGIQYF

v_call: TRBV13
j_call: NA
d_call: NA
cdr3_aa: CASSSPTDQSYEQYF

v_call: TRBV29-1
j_call: TRBJ2-7
d_call: NA
cdr3_aa: CSVESDLGPYEQYF